The 21 T cell receptor beta chains below all came from one sample that was sequenced in a study of cytomegalovirus exposure and HLA in healthy donors. 13 Jbeta primers and 60 Vbeta primers were used for the PCR. Data came from immunoSEQ multiplex PCR; TCRdb stores just in-frame clones and leaves some out. The listing contains some 75,000 clones. Sequencing was carried out using PBMCs. Source of these receptors: a female donor in good health and CMV-seropositive.

The rearrangement uses TRBV18 and TRBJ2-7; TRBD1 matches 7 bases. The CDR3 runs to 14 residues. J gave up 5 bases and V 5 bases, and 9 bases lay outside the gene matches. Germline lookup yields CDR1 KGHSH and CDR2 LQKENI. CDR3 nucleotide sequence: TGTGCCAGCTCATCCCGACAGGGAATTAACGAGCAGTACTTC. Translation gives CASSSRQGINEQYF.

The rearrangement links TRBV5-1 to TRBJ1-1; maybe TRBD1 (6 bases). Trimming stripped 2 bases from V and 3 bases from J, with 11 bases between. CDR1 is SGHRS and CDR2 is YFSETQ in the germline V gene. CDR3 size: 14 residues. The CDR3 here is CASSFGGWDTEAFF. For the CDR3, the DNA is TGCGCCAGCAGCTTTGGGGGCTGGGACACTGAAGCTTTCTTT.

The chain carries TRBV5-5 and TRBJ1-1; D is undetermined. The germline CDR1 and CDR2 sequences are SGHKS and YYEKEE (reference sequence). Trimming cost V 0 bases and J 5 bases, with 11 bases left between them. The CDR3 runs to 14 residues. The CDR3 here is CASSLDGGRTEAFF. CDR3 nucleotides: TGTGCCAGCAGCTTGGACGGAGGGCGAACTGAAGCTTTCTTT. The variable domain in full, completed from reference TRBV5-5 and TRBJ1-1, reads DAGVTQSPTHLIKTRGQQVTLRCSPISGHKSVSWYQQVLGQGPQFIFQYYEKEERGRGNFPDRFSARQFPNYSSELNVNALLLGDSALYLCASSLDGGRTEAFFGQGTRLTVV.

V gene TRBV19 combines with J gene TRBJ2-3; 7 nucleotides line up with TRBD1. J lost 0 bases, V lost 6 bases, and 6 bases had no gene match. CDR3 length equals 15 residues. Per the germline V gene, CDR1 is LNHDA and CDR2 is SQIVND (reference sequence). The CDR3 nucleotides are TGTGCCAGTAGGAGAATAGGGGGCAGCACAGATACGCAGTATTTT. Translation: CASRRIGGSTDTQYF. The full variable domain, with the rest looked up from reference TRBV19 and TRBJ2-3, is DGGITQSPKYLFRKEGQNVTLSCEQNLNHDAMYWYRQDPGQGLRLIYYSQIVNDFQKGDIAEGYSVSREKKESFPLTVTSAQKNPTAFYLCASRRIGGSTDTQYFGPGTRLTVL.

The rearrangement uses TRBV6-1 and TRBJ1-4; no clear D. V was cut by 1 base and J by 8 bases, with 14 bases left in between. The CDR3 is made up of 15 amino acids. Germline assignment: CDR1 MNHNS and CDR2 SASEGT. The CDR3 DNA sequence: TGTGCCAGCAGTGAAGGACCCGGGGTGGAAGAAAAACTGTTTTTT. This sequence encodes CASSEGPGVEEKLFF.

This sequence joins TRBV6-5 and TRBJ2-5, with TRBD2 as a possible D gene (5 bases). Per germline, CDR1 MNHEY and CDR2 SVGAGI. The CDR3 runs 14 residues. V dropped 6 bases and J dropped 2 bases, with 13 bases sitting between them. The CDR3 loop is CASRKLGKQETQYF. For the CDR3, the DNA is TGTGCCAGCAGGAAACTAGGAAAACAAGAGACCCAGTACTTC.

This chain joins TRBV2 and TRBJ2-3, with TRBD2 identical over 7 bases. With 7 bases clipped from V and 1 base from J, the junction kept 2 bases outside the gene matches. The CDR3 loop spans 13 amino acids. Germline V CDR1 and CDR2: SNHLY, FYNNEI. Here the CDR3 reads CASNLAGTDTQYF. Written as DNA, the CDR3 is TGTGCCAGCAATCTAGCGGGCACAGATACGCAGTATTTT.

The rearrangement uses TRBV19 and TRBJ2-7; the match to TRBD1 covers 9 bases. CDR3 length equals 14 residues. Germline CDR1 is LNHDA and CDR2 is SQIVND (reference sequence). J was trimmed by 4 bases and V by 4 bases; bases with no gene match: 5. The CDR3 sequence is CASSTGTGYYEQYF. The CDR3 DNA reads as TGTGCCAGTAGTACTGGGACAGGGTATTACGAGCAGTACTTC.

This chain links TRBV28 with TRBJ1-5; TRBD1 might be the D (5 bases). Germline CDR1 reads MDHEN; CDR2 reads SYDVKM. V lost 1 base to trimming and J lost 9 bases, with 16 bases between them. The CDR3 sequence is 15 residues long. This CDR3 reads CASSLFRDSPWPQHF. CDR3 sequence (DNA): TGTGCCAGCAGTTTATTTCGAGACAGCCCTTGGCCCCAGCATTTT.

The chain employs TRBV10-3 and TRBJ1-2; 10 bases align to TRBD1. The junction had 1 base not matched to a gene; V was cut back by 4 bases and J by 5 bases. CDR3 length: 13 amino acids. Germline V gene lookup returns CDR1 ENHRY and CDR2 SYGVKD. The CDR3 sequence is CAISGGQGYGYTF. In DNA, the CDR3 is TGTGCCATCAGTGGGGGACAGGGGTATGGCTACACCTTC.

The rearrangement joins TRBV7-9 to TRBJ2-3; 11 bases line up with TRBD2. This CDR3 is built from 17 residues. The V and J ends lost 3 bases and 1 base, in that order; junction bases with no gene match: 6. Germline CDR1 SEHNR, CDR2 FQNEAQ (reference sequence). CDR3 region: CASSLTLAGGRTDTQYF. Written as DNA, the CDR3 is TGTGCCAGCAGCTTGACTCTAGCGGGGGGCCGCACAGATACGCAGTATTTT.

This chain connects TRBV20-1 to TRBJ2-7; weak D call: TRBD1 (5 bases). From germline, CDR1 is DFQATT and CDR2 SNEGSKA (reference sequence). The CDR3 totals 11 residues. The CDR3 region is CSLQEDYEQYF. In nucleotides, the CDR3 is TGCAGCCTACAGGAAGACTACGAGCAGTACTTC.

This rearrangement joins TRBV4-1 to TRBJ2-1; possible D gene TRBD1, 6 bases. This CDR3 has 16 amino acids. Per the germline V gene, CDR1 is MGHRA and CDR2 is YSYEKL. V lost 0 bases to trimming and J lost 4 bases, with 13 bases between them. CDR3 protein: CASSQEGASPYNEQFF. The CDR3 nucleotides read TGCGCCAGCAGCCAAGAGGGGGCTAGCCCATACAATGAGCAGTTCTTC.

The gene calls are TRBV19 and TRBJ1-6; D might be TRBD1 (5 bases). Trimming stripped 0 bases from V and 7 bases from J, with 10 bases between. The CDR3 has 15 amino acids. Germline values: CDR1 LNHDA, CDR2 SQIVND (reference sequence). CDR3 residues: CASSIETGGNSPLHF. For the CDR3, the DNA is TGTGCCAGTAGTATAGAGACGGGGGGGAATTCACCCCTCCACTTT.

The CDR3 DNA is TGTGCCAGCAGCTTAGCGCGTATTAGGGGGCGGACTGAAGCTTTCTTT. Encoded protein: CASSLARIRGRTEAFF. The V and J genes are TRBV7-2 and TRBJ1-1, with 7 nucleotides matching TRBD1. This CDR3 spans 16 amino acids. CDR1 and CDR2 from the germline V gene are SGHTA and FQGNSA. The V segment lost 0 bases and the J segment 5 bases; nucleotides outside the gene matches: 9.

This CDR3 reads CASSQAGLADLTDTQYF. CDR3 nucleotide sequence: TGCGCCAGCAGCCAAGCGGGACTAGCGGACCTCACAGATACGCAGTATTTT. The gene calls are TRBV4-1 and TRBJ2-3; 11 nucleotides align to TRBD2. CDR3 size: 17 residues. After removal of 1 base from V and 2 bases from J, the junction contained 5 bases not matched to a gene. CDR1 is MGHRA, CDR2 YSYEKL, per germline.

The chain joins TRBV19 to TRBJ2-7; 8 bases are a match to TRBD1. The ends lost 5 bases at V and 4 bases at J; junction bases unmatched: 10. Germline lookup yields CDR1 LNHDA and CDR2 SQIVND (reference sequence). The CDR3 runs 15 residues. Here the CDR3 reads CASSPDRGRPYEQYF. CDR3 in DNA: TGTGCCAGTAGTCCCGACAGGGGAAGGCCTTACGAGCAGTACTTC.

The V call is TRBV6-5, the J call TRBJ2-7; D gene uncertain. The ends were cut back, 0 bases at V and 2 bases at J, with 11 bases in the middle. This CDR3 region has 15 residues. The germline CDR1 and CDR2 sequences are MNHEY and SVGAGI. CDR3 bases: TGTGCCAGCAGTTACTCTCACAGTCCTACCTACGAGCAGTACTTC. Its protein is CASSYSHSPTYEQYF.

This chain joins TRBV5-1 and TRBJ2-5, with D possibly TRBD2 on 6 matching bases. Trimming took 5 bases from V and 5 from J, leaving 25 bases between them. The CDR3 extends over 17 amino acids. Germline CDR1 and CDR2: SGHRS and YFSETQ. The CDR3 bases are TGCGCCAGCAGGGAGGGCCGCGGGACCTCAAAGTGGGAGACCCAGTACTTC. Protein product: CASREGRGTSKWETQYF.

The V and J genes are TRBV27 and TRBJ1-5; D remains ambiguous. Trimming took 0 bases from V and 9 from J, leaving 9 bases between them. CDR1 is MNHEY and CDR2 is SMNVEV in the germline V gene (reference sequence). The CDR3 is 13 residues long. CDR3 in DNA: TGTGCCAGCAGTTTATCCGGAGGGTTGCCCCAGCATTTT. Translating gives CASSLSGGLPQHF.

V is TRBV6-5 and J is TRBJ2-7, with no clear D. Germline CDR1 reads MNHEY; CDR2 reads SVGAGI. Trimming removed 4 bases at V and 2 bases at J, with 6 bases between. The CDR3 totals 12 residues. The CDR3 nucleotides are TGTGCCAGCAGTTCCCAGACCTACGAGCAGTACTTC. Protein: CASSSQTYEQYF.